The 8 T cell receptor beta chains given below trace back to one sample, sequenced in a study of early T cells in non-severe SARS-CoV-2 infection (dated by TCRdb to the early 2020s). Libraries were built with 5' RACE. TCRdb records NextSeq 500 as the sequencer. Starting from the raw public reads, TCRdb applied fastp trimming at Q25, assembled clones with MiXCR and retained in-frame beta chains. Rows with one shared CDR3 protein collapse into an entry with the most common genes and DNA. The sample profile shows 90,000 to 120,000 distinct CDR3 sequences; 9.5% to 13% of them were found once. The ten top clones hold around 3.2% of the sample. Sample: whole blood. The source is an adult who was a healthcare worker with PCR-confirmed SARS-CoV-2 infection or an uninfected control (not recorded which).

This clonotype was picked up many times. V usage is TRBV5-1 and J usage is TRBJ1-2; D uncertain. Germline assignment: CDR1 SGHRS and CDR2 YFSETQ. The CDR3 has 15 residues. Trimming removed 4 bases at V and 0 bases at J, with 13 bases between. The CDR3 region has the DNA TGCGCCAGCAGCCTGGGTCCTACAACTAACTATGGCTACACCTTC. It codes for CASSLGPTTNYGYTF.

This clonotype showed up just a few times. The CDR3 nucleotides are TGCGCCAGCAGCTTGGCTAGGAATAACTACAATGAGCAGTTCTTC. Its translation is CASSLARNNYNEQFF. This chain uses TRBV5-1 with TRBJ2-1, with D hard to call. CDR1 and CDR2 from the germline V gene are SGHRS and YFSETQ. This CDR3 contains 15 residues. The V end lost 0 bases, the J end lost 3 bases, and 10 bases lay between the germline ends.

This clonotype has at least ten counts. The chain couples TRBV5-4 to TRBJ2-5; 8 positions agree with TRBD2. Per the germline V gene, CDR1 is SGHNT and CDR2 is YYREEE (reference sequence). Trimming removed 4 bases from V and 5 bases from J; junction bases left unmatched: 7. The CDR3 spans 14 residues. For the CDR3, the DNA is TGTGCCAGCAGCATCAAGACTAGCGAGGAGACCCAGTACTTC. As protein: CASSIKTSEETQYF. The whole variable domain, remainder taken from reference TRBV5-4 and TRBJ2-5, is ETGVTQSPTHLIKTRGQQVTLRCSSQSGHNTVSWYQQALGQGPQFIFQYYREEENGRGNFPPRFSGLQFPNYSSELNVNALELDDSALYLCASSIKTSEETQYFGPGTRLLVL.

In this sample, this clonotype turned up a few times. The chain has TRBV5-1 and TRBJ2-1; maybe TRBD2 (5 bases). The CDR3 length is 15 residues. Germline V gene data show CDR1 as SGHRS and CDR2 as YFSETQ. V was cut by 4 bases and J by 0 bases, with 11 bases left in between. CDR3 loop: CASSGSTNSYNEQFF. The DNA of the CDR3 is TGCGCCAGCAGCGGGAGCACGAACTCCTACAATGAGCAGTTCTTC. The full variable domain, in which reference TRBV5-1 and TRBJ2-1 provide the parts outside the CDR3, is KAGVTQTPRYLIKTRGQQVTLSCSPISGHRSVSWYQQTPGQGLQFLFEYFSETQRNKGNFPGRFSGRQFSNSRSEMNVSTLELGDSALYLCASSGSTNSYNEQFFGPGTRLTVL.

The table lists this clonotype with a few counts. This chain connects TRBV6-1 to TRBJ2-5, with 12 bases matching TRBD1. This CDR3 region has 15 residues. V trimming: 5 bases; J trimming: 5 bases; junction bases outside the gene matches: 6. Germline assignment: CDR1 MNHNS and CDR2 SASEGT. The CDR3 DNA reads TGTGCCAGCAGTCCCGGGACAGGGGGCTTCGAGACCCAGTACTTC. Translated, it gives CASSPGTGGFETQYF.

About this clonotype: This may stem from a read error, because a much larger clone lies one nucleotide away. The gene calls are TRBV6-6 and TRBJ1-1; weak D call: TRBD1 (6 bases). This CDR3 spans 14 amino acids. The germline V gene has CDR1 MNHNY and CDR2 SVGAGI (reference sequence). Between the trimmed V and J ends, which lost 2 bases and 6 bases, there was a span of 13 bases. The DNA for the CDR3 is TGTGCCAGCAGTTACCGACGGGGGGGCGCTGAAGCTTTCTTT. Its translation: CASSYRRGGAEAFF.

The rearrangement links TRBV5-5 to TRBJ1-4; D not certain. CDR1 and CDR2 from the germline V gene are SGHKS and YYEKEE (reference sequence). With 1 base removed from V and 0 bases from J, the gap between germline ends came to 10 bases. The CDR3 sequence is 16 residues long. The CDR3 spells CASSLPNIATNEKLFF. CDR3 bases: TGTGCCAGCAGCTTGCCCAATATCGCAACTAATGAAAAACTGTTTTTT.

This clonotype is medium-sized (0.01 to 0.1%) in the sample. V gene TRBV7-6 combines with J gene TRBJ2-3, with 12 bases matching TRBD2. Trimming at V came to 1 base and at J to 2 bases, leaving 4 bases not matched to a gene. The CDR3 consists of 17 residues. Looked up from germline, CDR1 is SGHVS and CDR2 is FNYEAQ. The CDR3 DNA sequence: TGTGCCAGCAGCTTAGTTCCTAGCGGGGGGGACACAGATACGCAGTATTTT. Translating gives CASSLVPSGGDTDTQYF.